This T cell receptor beta chain was captured in a study of preoperative IRX-2 immunotherapy in early breast cancer. Germline lookup yields CDR1 MGHDK and CDR2 SYGVNS. V was pared by 5 bases and J by 4 bases, with 14 bases between. CDR3 length: 14 residues. Sequenced by immunoSEQ multiplex PCR; TCRdb stores in-frame clones only, minus some. The sample records around 40,000 clones, approximately 80% being singletons. Treatment in this sample: preoperative locoregional IRX-2 cytokine immunotherapy. Preoperative locoregional IRX-2 cytokine immunotherapy was tested in the phase Ib source study. The gene calls are TRBV25-1 and TRBJ1-1; tentative D call: TRBD1 (6 bases). Sequences were derived from tumor tissue, sampled after IRX-2 immunotherapy. This receptor was identified in a human donor with breast cancer. The CDR3 reads CASSSAGEGTEAFF. DNA for the CDR3: TGTGCCAGCAGTTCCGCAGGGGAGGGCACTGAAGCTTTCTTT.